What follows is one T cell receptor beta chain and its context. Its antigen remains unidentified. This sample was taken from a study of cytomegalovirus exposure and HLA in healthy donors. General study findings and limits: Three CMV-associated chains were confirmed in vitro to be specific for CMV antigens.

PCR was performed using 60 Vbeta and 13 Jbeta primers. Sequenced by immunoSEQ multiplex PCR; TCRdb stores in-frame clones only, minus some. The sample records fewer than 110,000 clones, approximately 75% being singletons. J lost 6 bases, V lost 4 bases, and 14 bases had no gene match. This CDR3 contains 17 residues. CDR1 MGHRA and CDR2 YSYEKL come from the germline V gene. This TCR was recovered from a woman aged 35 to 49 in good health and CMV-seronegative. The chain carries TRBV4-1 and TRBJ2-1, with 8 positions matching TRBD2. The specimen was PBMCs. As DNA, the CDR3 is TGCGCCAGCAGCCGCACCTCCGGGACTAGGGAGCGCAATGAGCAGTTCTTC. As protein: CASSRTSGTRERNEQFF.